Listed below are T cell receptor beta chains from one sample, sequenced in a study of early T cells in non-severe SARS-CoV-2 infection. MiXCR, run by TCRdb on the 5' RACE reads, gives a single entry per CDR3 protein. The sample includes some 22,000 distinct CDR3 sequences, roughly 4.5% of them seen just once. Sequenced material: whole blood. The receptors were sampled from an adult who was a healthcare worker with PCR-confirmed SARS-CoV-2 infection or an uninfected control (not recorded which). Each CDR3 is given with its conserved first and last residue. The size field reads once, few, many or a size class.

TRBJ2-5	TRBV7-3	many	CASSLFRLETQYF
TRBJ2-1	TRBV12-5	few	CASGRKYNEQFF
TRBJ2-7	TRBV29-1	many	CSVQGSTSGGEQYF
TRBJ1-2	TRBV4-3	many	CASSQEGTGSYGYTF
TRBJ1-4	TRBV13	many	CASSSIADRGFEKLFF
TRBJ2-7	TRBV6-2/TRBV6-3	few	CASNTAWEQYF
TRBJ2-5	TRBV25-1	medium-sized	CASRGQGMETQYF
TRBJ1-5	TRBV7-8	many	CASSLDGTQNQPQHF
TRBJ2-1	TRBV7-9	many	CASSLDRTESSYNEQFF
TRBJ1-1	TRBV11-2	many	CASSLAGGDTEAFF
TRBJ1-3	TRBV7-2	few	CASGRTGGLSGNTIYF
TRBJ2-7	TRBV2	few	CASSGSTGAYEQYF
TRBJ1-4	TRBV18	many	CASSPKDWEKLFF
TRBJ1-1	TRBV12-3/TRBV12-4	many	CASSALVGGRYTEAFF
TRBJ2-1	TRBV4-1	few	CASSQVRLGNEQFF
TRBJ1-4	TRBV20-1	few	CSASDRGASANEKLFF